This is a list of T cell receptor beta chains from one sample in a study of blood T cell repertoires in COVID-19. Sequencing used immunoSEQ multiplex PCR; TCRdb keeps in-frame clones, though not all of them. The table records around 270,000 clones, approximately 86% of them present only once. Sequenced sample: peripheral blood. Receptors originate from a woman aged 60 to 75 with COVID-19, enrolled during active disease. The CDR3 runs from the conserved cysteine through the conserved F or W. A D gene is named only where the DNA matches it firmly. The listing skips clone size in some rows; elsewhere it reads once, few, many or a size class.

TRBJ2-7 | NA | TRBV19 | once | CASSRQQGAYEQYF | TGTGCCAGTAGTAGGCAACAGGGAGCCTACGAGCAGTACTTC
TRBJ1-5 | NA | TRBV7-9 | few | CASSLQGGNQPQHF | TGTGCCAGCAGCTTACAGGGAGGGAATCAGCCCCAGCATTTT
TRBJ2-2 | TRBD2 | TRBV27 | NA | CASSLVASGSWTGELFF | TGTGCCAGCAGTCTGGTGGCTAGCGGGAGTTGGACCGGGGAGCTGTTTTTT
TRBJ1-4 | TRBD1 | TRBV18 | NA | CASSLGTGGNEKLFF | TGTGCCAGCTCACTAGGGACAGGAGGGAATGAAAAACTGTTTTTT
TRBJ2-1 | NA | TRBV6-5 | once | CATGLGGYNEQFF | TGTGCCACCGGTCTTGGCGGATACAATGAGCAGTTCTTC
TRBJ1-1 | TRBD1 | TRBV7-3 | NA | CASSLTDRLYTEAFF | TGTGCCAGCAGCTTAACGGACAGGCTCTACACTGAAGCTTTCTTT
TRBJ2-7 | TRBD2 | TRBV7-6 | NA | CASSPAGGSYEQYF | TGTGCCAGCAGCCCAGCGGGAGGTTCCTACGAGCAGTACTTC
TRBJ1-6 | NA | TRBV27 | NA | CASSFPQSPLHF | TGTGCCAGCAGTTTCCCCCAGTCACCCCTCCACTTT
TRBJ2-5 | TRBD1 | TRBV6-5 | NA | CASSLTGGRGAQYF | TGTGCCAGCAGCTTGACAGGGGGCCGAGGGGCCCAGTACTTC
TRBJ2-3 | NA | TRBV5-4 | NA | CASSLDFTDTQYF | TGTGCCAGCAGCTTGGACTTCACAGATACGCAGTATTTT
TRBJ2-7 | TRBD2 | TRBV7-8 | few | CASSYGLAGTYEQYF | TGTGCCAGCAGCTACGGACTAGCGGGAACCTACGAGCAGTACTTC
TRBJ2-7 | NA | TRBV7-9 | NA | CASSLGAPGLGDEQYF | TGTGCCAGCAGCTTGGGGGCACCGGGATTGGGAGACGAGCAGTACTTC
TRBJ1-5 | NA | TRBV11-2 | NA | CASSLEGVGQPQHF | TGTGCCAGCAGCTTAGAAGGGGTGGGACAGCCCCAGCATTTT
TRBJ1-1 | TRBD1 | TRBV6-1 | NA | CASSEARDRGMRTEAFF | TGTGCCAGCAGTGAAGCTAGGGACAGGGGGATGAGGACTGAAGCTTTCTTT
TRBJ1-2 | NA | TRBV28 | NA | CASSLGGARGYTF | TGTGCCAGCAGTTTGGGGGGGGCGCGTGGCTACACCTTC
TRBJ2-2 | NA | TRBV7-8 | NA | CASSLVTGPNTGELFF | TGTGCCAGCAGCTTAGTGACAGGCCCTAACACCGGGGAGCTGTTTTTT
TRBJ2-1 | TRBD2 | TRBV28 | NA | CASSFPTSDDNEQFF | TGTGCCAGCAGTTTCCCGACTAGCGACGACAATGAGCAGTTCTTC
TRBJ1-4 | NA | TRBV18 | NA | CASSGAGNEKLFF | TGTGCCAGCTCCGGAGCCGGGAATGAAAAACTGTTTTTT
TRBJ1-5 | TRBD1 | TRBV19 | NA | CASRRTGGGNQPQHF | TGTGCCAGTAGACGAACAGGGGGCGGCAATCAGCCCCAGCATTTT
TRBJ1-5 | TRBD1 | TRBV2 | NA | CASSAIGGTGGQPQHF | TGTGCCAGCAGTGCCATCGGGGGGACAGGGGGTCAGCCCCAGCATTTT
TRBJ1-2 | NA | TRBV5-1 | NA | CASSLSTGRANYGYTF | TGCGCCAGCAGCCTCTCGACAGGACGGGCTAACTATGGCTACACCTTC
TRBJ1-1 | TRBD1 | TRBV4-1 | few | CASSQDGNRGNTEAFF | TGCGCCAGCAGCCAAGATGGCAACAGGGGGAACACTGAAGCTTTCTTT
TRBJ2-7 | TRBD1 | TRBV27 | NA | CAPPGQGTYEQYF | TGTGCCCCCCCGGGACAGGGTACCTACGAGCAGTACTTC
TRBJ2-1 | TRBD1 | TRBV18 | once | CASSPATGAYNEQFF | TGTGCCAGCTCACCGGCGACAGGGGCCTACAATGAGCAGTTCTTC
TRBJ1-5 | TRBD1 | TRBV6-6 | NA | CASSLEGGRGFYSNQPQHF | TGTGCCAGCAGTCTAGAAGGGGGCAGGGGATTTTATAGCAATCAGCCCCAGCATTTT
TRBJ1-2 | TRBD1 | TRBV10-3 | NA | CAISARGAGQGDYGYTF | TGTGCCATCAGTGCAAGGGGGGCTGGACAGGGAGACTATGGCTACACCTTC
TRBJ1-2 | TRBD1 | TRBV5-5 | NA | CASSLEVTGGYGYTF | TGTGCCAGCAGCTTGGAAGTGACAGGGGGCTATGGCTACACCTTC
TRBJ1-2 | TRBD1 | TRBV7-9 | NA | CASSQMTGLGGYTF | TGTGCCAGCAGCCAGATGACAGGGTTGGGCGGCTACACCTTC
TRBJ1-2 | NA | TRBV30 | NA | CAWNRASYGYTF | TGTGCCTGGAACAGGGCTAGCTATGGCTACACCTTC
TRBJ2-5 | NA | TRBV18 | NA | CASSPTSQETQYF | TGTGCCAGCTCACCGACTTCACAAGAGACCCAGTACTTC
TRBJ2-1 | TRBD2 | TRBV10-3 | NA | CATTPNLAGAYNEQFF | TGTGCCACCACTCCGAATTTAGCGGGAGCGTACAATGAGCAGTTCTTC
TRBJ2-6 | NA | TRBV7-2 | NA | CASSLALGPRGSGANVLTF | TGTGCCAGCAGCTTAGCTTTAGGCCCCAGAGGCTCTGGGGCCAACGTCCTGACTTTC
TRBJ2-1 | TRBD2 | TRBV19 | NA | CASSNGGEQFF | TGTGCCAGTAGTAACGGGGGGGAGCAGTTCTTC
TRBJ2-5 | NA | TRBV5-1 | NA | CASSFSPGYQETQYF | TGCGCCAGCAGCTTTTCGCCCGGGTACCAAGAGACCCAGTACTTC
TRBJ1-2 | NA | TRBV7-6 | NA | CASSLPSGSYTF | TGTGCCAGCAGCCTCCCTTCCGGTAGCTACACCTTC
TRBJ1-4 | NA | TRBV6-2/TRBV6-3 | once | CASSYLVVEKLFF | TGTGCCAGCAGTTACCTAGTGGTCGAAAAACTGTTTTTT
TRBJ2-1 | NA | TRBV5-4 | NA | CASSLSFNEQFF | TGTGCCAGCAGCTTGTCCTTCAATGAGCAGTTCTTC
TRBJ1-6 | TRBD1 | TRBV30 | NA | CAWSLTGGWDNSPLHF | TGTGCCTGGAGTCTGACAGGGGGATGGGATAATTCACCCCTCCACTTT
TRBJ1-6 | NA | TRBV18 | NA | CASSRSTPDSPLHF | TGTGCCAGCTCACGGTCGACTCCAGATTCACCCCTCCACTTT
TRBJ2-6 | TRBD1 | TRBV27 | NA | CASSGRDRGFGANVLTF | TGTGCCAGCAGTGGCCGGGACAGGGGATTTGGGGCCAACGTCCTGACTTTC
TRBJ2-5 | TRBD2 | TRBV19 | NA | CASSIGRAGTFQETQYF | TGTGCCAGTAGTATTGGGAGAGCGGGGACCTTCCAAGAGACCCAGTACTTC
TRBJ2-5 | TRBD2 | TRBV30 | NA | CAWSLSSWGGETQYF | TGTGCCTGGAGTCTCTCGAGCTGGGGGGGGGAGACCCAGTACTTC